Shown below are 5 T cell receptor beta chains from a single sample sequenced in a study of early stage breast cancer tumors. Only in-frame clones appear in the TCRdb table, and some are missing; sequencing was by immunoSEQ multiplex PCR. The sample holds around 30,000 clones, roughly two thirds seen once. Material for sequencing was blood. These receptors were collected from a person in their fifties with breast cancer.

The CDR3: CASSFTQGAEAFF. The DNA for the CDR3 is TGTGCCAGCAGCTTTACTCAGGGGGCGGAAGCTTTCTTT. This chain uses TRBV7-9 with TRBJ1-1; 8 nucleotides agree with TRBD1. The CDR3 length is 13 residues. Germline V gives CDR1 SEHNR, CDR2 FQNEAQ (reference sequence). The trim removed 3 bases at V and 8 bases at J, leaving 5 bases unmatched. The entire variable domain, with the rest obtained from reference TRBV7-9 and TRBJ1-1, is as follows: DTGVSQNPRHKITKRGQNVTFRCDPISEHNRLYWYRQTLGQGPEFLTYFQNEAQLEKSRLLSDRFSAERPKGSFSTLEIQRTEQGDSAMYLCASSFTQGAEAFFGQGTRLTVV.

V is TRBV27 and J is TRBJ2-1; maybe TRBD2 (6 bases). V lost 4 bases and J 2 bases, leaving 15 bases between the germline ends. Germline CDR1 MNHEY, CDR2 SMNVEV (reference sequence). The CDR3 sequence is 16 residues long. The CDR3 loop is CASSSADGRAYNEQFF. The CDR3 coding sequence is TGTGCCAGCAGTTCGGCCGACGGGAGAGCCTACAATGAGCAGTTCTTC.

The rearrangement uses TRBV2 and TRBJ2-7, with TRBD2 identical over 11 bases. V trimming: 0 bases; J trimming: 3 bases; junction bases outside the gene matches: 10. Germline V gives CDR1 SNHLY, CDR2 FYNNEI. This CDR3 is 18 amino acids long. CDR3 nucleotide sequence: TGTGCCAGCAGTGAAGCTGGGATAGCGGGAGGGAAGCGCTACGAGCAGTACTTC. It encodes CASSEAGIAGGKRYEQYF.

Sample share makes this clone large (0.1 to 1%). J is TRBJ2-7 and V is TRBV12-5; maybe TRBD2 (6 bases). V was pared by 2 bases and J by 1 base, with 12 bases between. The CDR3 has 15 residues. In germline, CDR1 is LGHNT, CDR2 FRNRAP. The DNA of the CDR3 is TGTGCTAGTGGTTTGTTCGGGGACTTGTCCTACGAGCAGTACTTC. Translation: CASGLFGDLSYEQYF.

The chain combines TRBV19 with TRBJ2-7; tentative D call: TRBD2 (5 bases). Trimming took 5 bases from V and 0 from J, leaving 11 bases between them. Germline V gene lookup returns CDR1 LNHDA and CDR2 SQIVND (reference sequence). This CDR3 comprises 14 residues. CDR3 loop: CASSPRTSSYEQYF. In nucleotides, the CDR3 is TGTGCCAGTAGTCCCCGTACTAGCTCCTACGAGCAGTACTTC.